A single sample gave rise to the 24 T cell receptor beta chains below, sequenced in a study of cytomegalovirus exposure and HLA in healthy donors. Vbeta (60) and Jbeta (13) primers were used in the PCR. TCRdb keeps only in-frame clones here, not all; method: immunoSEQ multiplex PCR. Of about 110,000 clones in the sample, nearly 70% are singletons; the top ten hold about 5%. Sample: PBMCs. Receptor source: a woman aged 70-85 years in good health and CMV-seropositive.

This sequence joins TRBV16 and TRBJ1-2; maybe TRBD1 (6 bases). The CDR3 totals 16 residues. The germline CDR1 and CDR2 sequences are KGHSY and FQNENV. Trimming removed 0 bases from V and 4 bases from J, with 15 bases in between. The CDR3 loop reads CASSQSQDSRLYGYTF. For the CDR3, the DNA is TGTGCCAGCAGCCAATCGCAGGACAGTCGACTCTATGGCTACACCTTC.

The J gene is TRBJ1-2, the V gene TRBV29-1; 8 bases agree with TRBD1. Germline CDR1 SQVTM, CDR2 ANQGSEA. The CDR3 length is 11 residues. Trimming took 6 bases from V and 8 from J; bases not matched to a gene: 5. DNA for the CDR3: TGCAGCGTCGGAGCAGGGGGCGGCTACACCTTC. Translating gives CSVGAGGGYTF.

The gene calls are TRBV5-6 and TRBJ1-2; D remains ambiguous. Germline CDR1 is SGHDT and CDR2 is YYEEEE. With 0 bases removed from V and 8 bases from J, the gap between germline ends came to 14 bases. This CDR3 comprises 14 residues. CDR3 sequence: CASSLAVQNYGYTF. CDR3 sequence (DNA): TGTGCCAGCAGCTTGGCCGTACAGAATTACGGCTACACCTTC.

The CDR3 protein is CASSLERRTGGREFF. As DNA, the CDR3 is TGTGCCAGCAGCTTAGAAAGGAGGACGGGGGGAAGGGAGTTCTTC. V is TRBV7-2 and J is TRBJ2-1, with 7 nucleotides matching TRBD2. Germline V gene sequence: CDR1 SGHTA, CDR2 FQGNSA. The V segment lost 1 base and the J segment 14 bases; nucleotides outside the gene matches: 14. The CDR3 consists of 15 residues.

CDR3 nucleotides: TGTGCCTGGAGTGTGCAGTATCAGCCCCAGCATTTT. This codes for CAWSVQYQPQHF. The chain is built from TRBV30 and TRBJ1-5; the D is unclear. Germline CDR1 and CDR2: GTSNPN and SVGIG (reference sequence). With 0 bases removed from V and 5 bases from J, the gap between germline ends came to 5 bases. CDR3 length: 12 residues.

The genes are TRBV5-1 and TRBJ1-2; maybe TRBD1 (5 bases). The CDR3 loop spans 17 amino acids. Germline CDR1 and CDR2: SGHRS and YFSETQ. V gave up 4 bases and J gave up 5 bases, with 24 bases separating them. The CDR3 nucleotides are TGCGCCAGCAGCCCGGGGGACGGAGCGCATCCTAGGTATGGCTACACCTTC. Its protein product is CASSPGDGAHPRYGYTF.

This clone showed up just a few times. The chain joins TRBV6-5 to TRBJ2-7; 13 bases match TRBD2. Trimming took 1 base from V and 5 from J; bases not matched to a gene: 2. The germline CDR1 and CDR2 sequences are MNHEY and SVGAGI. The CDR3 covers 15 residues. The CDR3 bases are TGTGCCAGCAGTTACTGGGGGACTAGCGGGGACGAGCAGTACTTC. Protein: CASSYWGTSGDEQYF.

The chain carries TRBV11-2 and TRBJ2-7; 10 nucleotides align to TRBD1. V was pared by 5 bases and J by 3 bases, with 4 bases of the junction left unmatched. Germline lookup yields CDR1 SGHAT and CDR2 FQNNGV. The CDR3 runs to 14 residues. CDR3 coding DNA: TGTGCCAGCAGCCCGGACAGGGGGGTCTACGAGCAGTACTTC. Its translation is CASSPDRGVYEQYF.

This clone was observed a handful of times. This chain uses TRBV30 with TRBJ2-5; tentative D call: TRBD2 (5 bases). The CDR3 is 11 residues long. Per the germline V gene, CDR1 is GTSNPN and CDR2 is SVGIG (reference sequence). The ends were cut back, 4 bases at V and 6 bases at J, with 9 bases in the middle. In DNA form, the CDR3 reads TGTGCCTGGATTCTAGCCCAGACCCAGTACTTC. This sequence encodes CAWILAQTQYF.

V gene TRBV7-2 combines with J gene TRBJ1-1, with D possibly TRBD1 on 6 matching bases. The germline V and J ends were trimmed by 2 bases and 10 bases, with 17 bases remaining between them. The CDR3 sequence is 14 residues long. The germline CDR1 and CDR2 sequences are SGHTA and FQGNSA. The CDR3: CASSLPGVAGGAFF. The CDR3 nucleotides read TGTGCCAGCAGCTTACCAGGGGTGGCCGGAGGAGCTTTCTTT.

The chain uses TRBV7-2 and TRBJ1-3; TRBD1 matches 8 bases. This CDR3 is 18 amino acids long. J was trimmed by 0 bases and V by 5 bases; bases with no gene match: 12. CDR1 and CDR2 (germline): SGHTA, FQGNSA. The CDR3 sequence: CASSPGQAKPSSGNTIYF. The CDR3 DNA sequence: TGTGCCAGCAGCCCGGGACAGGCGAAACCCTCCTCTGGAAACACCATATATTTT.

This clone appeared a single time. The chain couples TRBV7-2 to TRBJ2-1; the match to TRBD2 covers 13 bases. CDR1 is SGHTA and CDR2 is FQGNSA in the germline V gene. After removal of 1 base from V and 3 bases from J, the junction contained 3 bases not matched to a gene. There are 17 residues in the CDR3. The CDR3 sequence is CASSLVGTSGVYNEQFF. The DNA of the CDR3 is TGTGCCAGCAGCTTAGTTGGGACTAGCGGGGTCTACAATGAGCAGTTCTTC.

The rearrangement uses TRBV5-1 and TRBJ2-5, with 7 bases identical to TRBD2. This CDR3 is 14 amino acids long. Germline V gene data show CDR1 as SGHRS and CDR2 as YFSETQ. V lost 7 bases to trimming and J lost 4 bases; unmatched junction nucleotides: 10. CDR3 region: CASSKAGSLETQYF. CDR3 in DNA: TGCGCCAGCTCCAAAGCGGGGAGTTTAGAGACCCAGTACTTC.

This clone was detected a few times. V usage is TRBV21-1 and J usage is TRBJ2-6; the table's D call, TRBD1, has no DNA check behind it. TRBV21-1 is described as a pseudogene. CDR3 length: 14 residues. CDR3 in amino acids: CASLRGPGANVLTF. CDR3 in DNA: TGTGCCAGCCTCAGGGGGCCTGGGGCCAACGTCCTGACTTTC.

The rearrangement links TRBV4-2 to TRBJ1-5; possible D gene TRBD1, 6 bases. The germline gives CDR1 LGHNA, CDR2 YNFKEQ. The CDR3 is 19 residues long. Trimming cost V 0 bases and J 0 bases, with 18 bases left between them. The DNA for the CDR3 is TGTGCCAGCAGCCAAGAATCAGGGGCAGCTTCGTATAGCAATCAGCCCCAGCATTTT. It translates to CASSQESGAASYSNQPQHF.

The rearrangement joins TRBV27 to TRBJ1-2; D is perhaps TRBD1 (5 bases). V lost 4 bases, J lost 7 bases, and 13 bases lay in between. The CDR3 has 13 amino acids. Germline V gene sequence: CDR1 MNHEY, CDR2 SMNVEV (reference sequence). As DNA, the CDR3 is TGTGCCAGCAGTTCCCCGGCCGGGGGTGGCTACACCTTC. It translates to CASSSPAGGGYTF.

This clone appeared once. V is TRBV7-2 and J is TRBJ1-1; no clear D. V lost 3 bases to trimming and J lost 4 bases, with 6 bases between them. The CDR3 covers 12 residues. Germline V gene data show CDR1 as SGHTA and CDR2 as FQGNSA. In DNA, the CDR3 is TGTGCCAGCAGCTTTCGGGTCACTGAAGCTTTCTTT. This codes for CASSFRVTEAFF.

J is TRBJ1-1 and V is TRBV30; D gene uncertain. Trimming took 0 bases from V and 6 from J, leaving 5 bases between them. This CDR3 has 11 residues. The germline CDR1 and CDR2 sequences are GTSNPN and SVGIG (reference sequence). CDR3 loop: CAWSVSPEAFF. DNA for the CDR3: TGTGCCTGGAGTGTATCTCCTGAAGCTTTCTTT.

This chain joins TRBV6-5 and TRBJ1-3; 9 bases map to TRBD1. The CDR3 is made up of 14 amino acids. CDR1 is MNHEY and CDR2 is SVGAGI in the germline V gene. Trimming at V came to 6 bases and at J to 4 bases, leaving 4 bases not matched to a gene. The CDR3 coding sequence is TGTGCCAGCAGCGGACAGGGGCGCGGAAACACCATATATTTT. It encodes CASSGQGRGNTIYF.

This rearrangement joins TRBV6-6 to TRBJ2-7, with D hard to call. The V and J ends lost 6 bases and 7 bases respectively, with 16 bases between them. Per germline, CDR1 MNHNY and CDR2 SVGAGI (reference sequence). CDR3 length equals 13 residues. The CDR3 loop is CASRPGPRWEQYF. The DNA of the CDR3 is TGTGCCAGCAGACCTGGGCCTCGATGGGAGCAGTACTTC.

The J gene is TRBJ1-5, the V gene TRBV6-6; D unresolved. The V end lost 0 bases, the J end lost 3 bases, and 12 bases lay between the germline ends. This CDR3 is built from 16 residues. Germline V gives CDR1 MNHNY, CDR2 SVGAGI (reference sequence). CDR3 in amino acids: CASSYSGPGLNQPQHF. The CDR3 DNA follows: TGTGCCAGCAGTTACTCGGGCCCAGGCCTCAATCAGCCCCAGCATTTT.

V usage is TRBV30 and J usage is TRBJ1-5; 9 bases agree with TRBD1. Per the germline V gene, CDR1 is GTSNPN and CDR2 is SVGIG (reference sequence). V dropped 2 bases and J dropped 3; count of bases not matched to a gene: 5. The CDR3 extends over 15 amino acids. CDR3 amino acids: CAWSPGTGINQPQHF. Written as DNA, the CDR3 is TGTGCCTGGAGTCCCGGGACAGGGATCAATCAGCCCCAGCATTTT.

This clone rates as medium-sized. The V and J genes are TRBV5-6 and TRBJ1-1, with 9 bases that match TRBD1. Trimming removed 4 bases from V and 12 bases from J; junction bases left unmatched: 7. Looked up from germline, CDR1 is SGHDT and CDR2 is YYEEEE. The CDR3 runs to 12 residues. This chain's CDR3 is CASSRGQGLTFF. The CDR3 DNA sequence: TGTGCCAGCAGCCGGGGACAGGGCTTGACTTTCTTT. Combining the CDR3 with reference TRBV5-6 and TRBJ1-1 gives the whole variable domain DAGVTQSPTHLIKTRGQQVTLRCSPKSGHDTVSWYQQALGQGPQFIFQYYEEEERQRGNFPDRFSGHQFPNYSSELNVNALLLGDSALYLCASSRGQGLTFFGQGTRLTVV.

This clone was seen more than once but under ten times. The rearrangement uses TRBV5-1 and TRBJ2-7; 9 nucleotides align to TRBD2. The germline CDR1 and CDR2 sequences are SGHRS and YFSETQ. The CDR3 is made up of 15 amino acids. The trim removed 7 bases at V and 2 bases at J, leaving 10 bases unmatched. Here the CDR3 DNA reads TGCGCCAGCGCCCAGGGCGGGGGGGCCACCTACGAGCAGTACTTC. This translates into CASAQGGGATYEQYF.